In this sample, the clone carrying this T cell receptor beta chain turned up many times. Its matching antigen is unknown. The sample comes from a study of T cells in Graves' hyperthyroidism and ophthalmopathy. Patients aged 18 to 65 had newly diagnosed hyperthyroidism lasting under 2 months. The study based diagnoses on clinical symptoms, serum thyroxine and TRAb, thyroid ultrasound and orbital computed tomography. Points from the study as a whole: Most thyroid clonotypes with frequency above 0.001 were detected in blood.

V gave up 1 base and J gave up 3 bases, with 12 bases separating them. CDR1 and CDR2 from the germline V gene are LNHDA and SQIVND (reference sequence). This CDR3 region has 15 residues. Amplified regions were TCR beta CDR3 sequences from RNA transcripts. TCR CDR3 underwent first-round RT-PCR with the HTBI primer set. A single record per CDR3 protein comes from TCRdb applying MiXCR to the multiplex PCR reads. The sample comprises over 150,000 distinct CDR3 sequences, around 17% of which are singletons, and about half rests with the top ten. The receptor's source is a woman aged 50 to 65 with Graves' hyperthyroidism. J is TRBJ1-1 and V is TRBV19; D not certain. The sequenced sample was blood. This chain's CDR3 is CASSIAGSKDTEAFF. The CDR3 DNA reads as TGTGCCAGTAGTATAGCTGGCAGTAAAGACACTGAAGCTTTCTTT. Filled out from reference TRBV19 and TRBJ1-1, the complete variable domain reads DGGITQSPKYLFRKEGQNVTLSCEQNLNHDAMYWYRQDPGQGLRLIYYSQIVNDFQKGDIAEGYSVSREKKESFPLTVTSAQKNPTAFYLCASSIAGSKDTEAFFGQGTRLTVV.